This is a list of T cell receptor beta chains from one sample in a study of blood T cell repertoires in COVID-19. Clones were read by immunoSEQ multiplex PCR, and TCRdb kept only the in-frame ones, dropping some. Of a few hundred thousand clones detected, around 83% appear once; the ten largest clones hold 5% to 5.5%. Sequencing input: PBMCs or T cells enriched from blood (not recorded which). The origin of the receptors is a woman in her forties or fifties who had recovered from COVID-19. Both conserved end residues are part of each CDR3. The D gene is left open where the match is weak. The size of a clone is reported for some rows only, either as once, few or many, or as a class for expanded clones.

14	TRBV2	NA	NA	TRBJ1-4	TGTGCCAGCAGTCCAGGGACACGGACTGAAAAACTGTTTTTT	CASSPGTRTEKLFF
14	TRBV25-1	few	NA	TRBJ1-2	TGTGCCAGCAGTGAATCTGGGAGCCTTCTCGGCTACACCTTC	CASSESGSLLGYTF
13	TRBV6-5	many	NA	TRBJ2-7	TGTGCCAGCACCCCCGGGGGGCTTCAAGAGCAGTACTTC	CASTPGGLQEQYF
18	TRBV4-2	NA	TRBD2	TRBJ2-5	TGTGCCAGCAGCCAAGGGGGATGGGTAGCGGGGGAACAAGAGACCCAGTACTTC	CASSQGGWVAGEQETQYF
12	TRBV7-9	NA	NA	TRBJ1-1	TGTGCCAGCAGCTTCAGTGTTGCTGAAGCTTTCTTT	CASSFSVAEAFF
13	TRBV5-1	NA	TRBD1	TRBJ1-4	TGCGCCAGCAGTGAACAGGGGAATGAAAAACTGTTTTTT	CASSEQGNEKLFF
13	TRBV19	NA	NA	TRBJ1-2	TGTGCCAGTAGTCGGGGTGTTAGCTATGGCTACACCTTC	CASSRGVSYGYTF
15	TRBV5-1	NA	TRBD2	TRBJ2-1	TGCGCCAGCAGCTCATTAGCGGGAGGATACAATGAGCAGTTCTTC	CASSSLAGGYNEQFF
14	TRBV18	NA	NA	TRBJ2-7	TGTGCCAGCTCACCGGTGACAGAGGCCTACGAGCAGTACTTC	CASSPVTEAYEQYF
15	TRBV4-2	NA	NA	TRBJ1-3	TGTGCCAGCAGCCACGGGGGAACGGCGGAAAACACCATATATTTT	CASSHGGTAENTIYF
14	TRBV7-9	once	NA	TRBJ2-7	TGTGCCAGCAGCTTCGGGAGCCCCGCCGGCGAGCAGTACTTC	CASSFGSPAGEQYF
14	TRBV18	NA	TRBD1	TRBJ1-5	TGTGCCAGCTCCCCAGACAGGGGTGGTCAGCCCCAGCATTTT	CASSPDRGGQPQHF
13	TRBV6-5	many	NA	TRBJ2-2	TGTGCCAGCACCACCCCGAGGACCGGGGAGCTGTTTTTT	CASTTPRTGELFF
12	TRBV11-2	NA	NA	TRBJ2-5	TGTGCCAGCAGCTTATCCTCAGAGACCCAGTACTTC	CASSLSSETQYF
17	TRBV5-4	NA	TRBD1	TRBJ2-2	TGTGCCAGCAGCCCGGTAGGGGGCGCGGGCAACACCGGGGAGCTGTTTTTT	CASSPVGGAGNTGELFF
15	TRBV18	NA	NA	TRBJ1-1	TGTGCCAGCTCACCTCGGGAGCGGGTGGGCACTGAAGCTTTCTTT	CASSPRERVGTEAFF
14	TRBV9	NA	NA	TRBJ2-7	TGTGCCAGCAGCGTAGGGTCCGTTGCGGACGAGCAGTACTTC	CASSVGSVADEQYF
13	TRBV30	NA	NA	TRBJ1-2	TGTGCCTGGAGTGGGGGCAGTATCTATGGCTACACCTTC	CAWSGGSIYGYTF
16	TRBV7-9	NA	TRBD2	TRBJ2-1	TGTGCCAGCAGCTTAGCGCCTAGCGGGAGTTTCCATGAGCAGTTCTTC	CASSLAPSGSFHEQFF
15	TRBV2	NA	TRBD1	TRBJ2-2	TGTGCCAGCAGCCAGGGGGCGTCTGGCACCGGGGAGCTGTTTTTT	CASSQGASGTGELFF